The entry below gives a single T cell receptor beta chain sequence along with its context. The data originate from a study of blood T cell repertoires in COVID-19. How the authors handled the data: Reference gene primers were amplified, and this amplification served to estimate nucleated cell counts. The repertoire was sequenced with immunoSEQ multiplex PCR; TCRdb's copy has only in-frame clones and lacks some. V and J calls and clone size are copied from that table; D and trimming were computed from the DNA. The sample holds under 150,000 clones; 84% are singletons and the top ten take roughly 8.1%. V lost 5 bases and J lost 5; bases outside the gene matches: 2. This CDR3 contains 13 residues. In germline, CDR1 is SNHLY, CDR2 FYNNEI.

The sample comprised peripheral blood. This rearrangement joins TRBV2 to TRBJ1-4; 7 positions match TRBD1. The origin of this receptor is a woman aged 40 to 49 with acute or convalescent COVID-19. The CDR3 sequence is CASSPTGNEKLFF. As DNA, the CDR3 is TGTGCCAGCAGTCCGACAGGGAATGAAAAACTGTTTTTT. Complete variable domain (other parts from reference TRBV2 and TRBJ1-4): EPEVTQTPSHQVTQMGQEVILRCVPISNHLYFYWYRQILGQKVEFLVSFYNNEISEKSEIFDDQFSVERPDGSNFTLKIRSTKLEDSAMYFCASSPTGNEKLFFGSGTQLSVL.